The text below deals with one TCR beta chain. Its antigen specificity is not known. No clone much larger than this one lies a single base away; base qualities are absent. Enrolling through a virtual design, the prospective study's participants ranged in age from about 18 to 100 years and lived across around 25 United States geographic areas. Cohort assignment in the prospective study relied on participant-reported clinical history from a screening survey and a study questionnaire. Recovered participants in ImmuneRACE Cohort 3 were defined as having two consecutive negative NP/OP PCR tests, clearance from a healthcare professional, or resolution of symptoms. In the prospective study, whole blood, serum and a nasopharyngeal or oropharyngeal swab were collected from each participant by mobile phlebotomists. Participants in the prospective study had the option to provide additional blood draws and questionnaires over an approximately 2-month period. Prospective study blood samples were shipped either frozen or at room temperature before DNA extraction.

CDR1 LNHDA and CDR2 SQIVND were looked up in the germline V gene (reference sequence). The germline ends are 14 bases apart after V is trimmed by 6 bases and J by 0 bases. Its CDR3 holds 15 amino acids, cysteine through phenylalanine. Only the CDR3 region is kept as DNA, spanning 45 bases read in frame from base 1. The data were obtained in a study of blood T cell repertoires in COVID-19 (TCRdb year 2020). About the full investigation: Samples covering the acute and convalescent phases of COVID-19 were provided by collaborators in the United States, Italy and Spain. Where available, HLA class I and class II types were obtained from metadata supplied by the sample provider rather than from assay-based typing. Samples came from the ongoing ImmuneRACE study (first 160 participants) plus 1,254 subjects from 6 global collaborators. The prospective study material was composed of cDNA or gDNA derived from T cells, B-cell-depleted T cells, or PBMCs. Subjects who had been exposed to COVID-19, were actively infected with it, or had recovered from it provided the deeply sampled blood TCRbeta repertoires that made up the dataset. A de-identified subject ID, COVID-19 status, age in years and sex were almost always included in the sample metadata. The repertoires were made available in a free public database intended to serve as a resource for research on the immune response to SARS-CoV-2. The paper as a whole reports these results and caveats: Clinical and demographic metadata were provided uncurated, with the amount varying by source and participant.

TCRbeta CDR3 regions were amplified from genomic DNA by means of the immunoSEQ Assay, a bias-controlled multiplex PCR. As for how the authors treated the data: Within the assay, amplification of reference gene primers was used to estimate how many nucleated cells each sample contained. To quantify the absolute abundance of each unique TCRbeta CDR3 rearrangement, sequence reads were collapsed and filtered. For each sample, productive Simpson clonality was calculated as the square root of Simpson's diversity index over productive rearrangements. The clones in this table, taken by TCRdb from immuneACCESS, are in-frame only. Not every clone is retained; where verified, under half of the shortfall comes from an unresolved V gene, and the cause of the rest is unknown. D and trimming come from the DNA, and the V and J calls and clone size come from that table. Recorded for this sample are 430,000 or so clones; 70% to 90% of them occurred a single time. The biggest ten clones account for 1.5% to 2% of the sample.

This receptor was obtained from a woman aged 40-49 years who had recovered from COVID-19. The rearrangement joined TRBV19 to TRBJ1-1, with TRBD1 tentatively as D gene (5 bases match). Sequencing was done on a sample of PBMCs or T cells enriched from blood (not recorded which). The DNA is TGTGCCAGTAGGAACCCGGGACTGATGAACACTGAAGCTTTCTTT. Its amino acids are CASRNPGLMNTEAFF.